This T cell receptor beta chain was observed in a study of blood T cell repertoires in COVID-19. Overall study: Some COVID-19 samples were acute and others convalescent; all came from the United States, Italy and Spain. PBMCs, B-cell-depleted T cells, or T cells were the source of the cDNA or gDNA that made up the material.

Trimming stripped 2 bases from V and 5 bases from J, with 12 bases between. Per the germline V gene, CDR1 is MNHNS and CDR2 is SASEGT. The CDR3 extends over 14 amino acids. Methods used by the authors: Reference gene primer amplification gave estimated nucleated cell counts. TCRdb's copy holds only in-frame clones and misses some; the assay was immunoSEQ multiplex PCR. That table supplies the V and J calls and clone size; D and trimming were determined from the DNA. The sample has approximately 270,000 clones; around 89% are singletons. The sequence was collected from a man aged 25 to 40 with acute or convalescent COVID-19. This chain uses TRBV6-1 with TRBJ1-1; the D is unclear. Sequenced input: peripheral blood. The CDR3 DNA reads TGTGCCAGCAGTGAACAGGTCCCAAGGACTGAAGCTTTCTTT. Its translation is CASSEQVPRTEAFF.